One T cell receptor beta chain is described in this entry. Only a few counts were recorded for this clone. Its antigen remains unidentified. There are no base qualities to consult, and no much larger clone falls within one base. TCRbeta CDR3 regions were amplified from genomic DNA using the immunoSEQ Assay, a bias-controlled multiplex PCR. The original pipeline was this. The number of nucleated cells in each sample was estimated by amplification of reference gene primers within the assay. To quantify the absolute abundance of each unique TCRbeta CDR3 rearrangement, sequence reads were collapsed and filtered. For each sample, productive Simpson clonality was calculated as the square root of Simpson's diversity index across productive rearrangements. This is the immuneACCESS table as TCRdb keeps it, with only in-frame sequences that have V and J called. A part of the clones is gone; compared with another copy, unresolved V genes explain less than half, and the rest is unexplained. That table supplies the V and J calls and clone size; D and trimming were determined from the DNA. The sample records 200,000 to 300,000 clones, more than 70% of which are singletons. The leading ten clones occupy 2% to 2.5% of the sample.

The data originate from a study of blood T cell repertoires in COVID-19 (dated by TCRdb to about 2020). As for the study more broadly: Samples from collaborators originated in the United States, Italy and Spain and spanned both the acute and convalescent phases of COVID-19. The prospective study material was composed of cDNA or gDNA derived from T cells, B-cell-depleted T cells, or PBMCs. Subjects who had been exposed to COVID-19, were actively infected with it, or had recovered from it provided the deeply sampled blood TCRbeta repertoires that made up the dataset. The repertoires were made available in a free public database intended to serve as a resource for research on the immune response to SARS-CoV-2. The samples were drawn from the first 160 participants of the ongoing ImmuneRACE study and from 1,200 or so subjects provided by 6 global collaborators. Nearly every sample came with metadata listing a de-identified subject ID, COVID-19 status, age in years and sex. Where HLA class I and class II types were available, the types were taken from metadata supplied by the sample provider, not from assay-based typing. The research as a whole found: Clinical and demographic metadata were provided uncurated, with the amount varying by source and participant.

The CDR3 measures 14 amino acids from cysteine to phenylalanine. The CDR3 DNA has 42 bases and is translated from base 1. From the germline V gene (reference sequence), CDR1 is MNHEY and CDR2 is SMNVEV. V ends up 0 bases short and J 6 bases short, with an unmatched junction base count of 4. Enrolling through a virtual design, the prospective study's participants ranged in age from roughly 18 to 100 years and lived across some 22 United States geographic areas. To assign participants to cohorts, the prospective study relied on clinical history that participants themselves reported in a screening survey and a study questionnaire. In the prospective study, mobile phlebotomists collected whole blood, serum and a nasopharyngeal or oropharyngeal swab from each participant. Prospective study participants could optionally give additional blood draws and questionnaires over an approximately two-month period. Blood samples from the prospective study were shipped frozen or at room temperature prior to DNA extraction.

The sequence was obtained from a woman aged 35 to 49 with acute COVID-19. The V and J segments used are TRBV27 and TRBJ2-7; 8 middle bases align to TRBD2. Sequencing was carried out using PBMCs or T cells enriched from blood (not recorded which). The DNA is as follows: TGTGCCAGCAGTTTATCCGGGACTAGAGCCGAGCAGTACTTC. Translated, it gives CASSLSGTRAEQYF.